This TCR beta chain was profiled in a study of blood T cell repertoires in COVID-19. About the research overall: Material from acute and convalescent COVID-19 was sourced from the United States, Italy and Spain. T cells, B-cell-depleted T cells, or PBMCs provided the cDNA or gDNA that served as material.

V lost 2 bases and J 8 bases, leaving 16 bases between the germline ends. This CDR3 comprises 15 residues. The germline CDR1 and CDR2 sequences are SEHNR and FQNEAQ (reference sequence). Authors' methods: Reference gene primer amplification in the assay estimated nucleated cell counts. Clones were read by immunoSEQ multiplex PCR, and TCRdb kept only the in-frame ones, dropping some. D and trimming come from the DNA, and the V and J calls and clone size come from that table. The table has around 40,000 clones, 80% seen once. Source material: peripheral blood. The receptor was derived from a man at least 80 years old with active or convalescent COVID-19. The V call is TRBV7-9, the J call TRBJ2-1; the D is unclear. CDR3 sequence reads: CASSLTELSHHEQFF. The CDR3 DNA follows: TGTGCCAGCAGCTTAACTGAGCTTAGTCACCATGAGCAGTTCTTC.